The sequence of this T cell receptor beta chain was determined in a study of blood T cells in healthy people across ages. Then a second PCR, running roughly 7 to 11 cycles, was carried out with a sample-barcoded 5' primer and a J-beta primer mix. TCRdb re-called the 5' RACE reads through MiXCR, storing one row per CDR3 protein. The sample has 700,000 to 950,000 distinct CDR3 sequences, roughly 44% seen once. With respect to this clonotype: Compared with germline, one end of the junction differs, possibly owing to a read error.

Sequenced input: blood. This sequence was found in a woman aged 60-70 years in good health.

CDR3 residues: CASRTDRGGDGCTF. The DNA for the CDR3 is TGTGCCAGCAGGACAGACCGAGGCGGGGATGGCTGCACCTTC. The chain couples TRBV6-5 to TRBJ2-1, with D tentatively TRBD2 (6 bases). Germline CDR1 is MNHEY and CDR2 is SVGAGI. CDR3 size: 14 residues.